This T cell receptor beta chain was recorded in a study of T-cell reconstitution after alpha-beta-depleted transplantation in children. Study results and limitations: Roughly two months post-transplant, alpha-beta T cells reportedly originated from several hundred graft clones that had expanded. Once a year had passed after transplant, T-cell counts and diversity came mostly from newly produced T cells.

A TCRbeta library incorporating unique molecular identifiers was prepared. TCRdb used MiXCR to reprocess the PCR reads, holding one entry per CDR3 protein. The data contain 40,000 to 55,000 distinct CDR3 sequences, about 9.3% of them seen just once; the ten biggest clones take up about 25%. Germline lookup yields CDR1 MGHRA and CDR2 YSYEKL. V lost 4 bases, J lost 2 bases, and 3 bases stayed unmatched. CDR3 length: 16 residues. Comments on this clonotype: No antigen is known for it.

The sample in question was PBMCs, mostly from graft donor cells, obtained 60 days after TCRalphabeta/CD19-depleted stem cell transplant. The chain is built from TRBV4-1 and TRBJ1-4; 11 bases are a match to TRBD1. The receptor's source is a male patient under 10 years old who had a stem cell transplant for chronic granulomatous disease, so the T cells may come from the graft donor. The CDR3: CASSPGQGATNEKLFF. The CDR3 coding sequence is TGCGCCAGCAGCCCCGGACAGGGGGCTACTAATGAAAAACTGTTTTTT.